Below, one T cell receptor (beta chain) is given with its context. The target antigen is unknown. The sample comes from a study of T cells expressing NK-cell markers. In germline, CDR1 is SGHRS, CDR2 YFSETQ. The CDR3 extends over 15 amino acids. TCRdb reprocessed the 5' RACE reads and keeps a single row for each CDR3 protein, giving no DNA. This sample's table has 350,000 to 400,000 distinct CDR3 sequences. General study results and limits: Expanded NKG2C+ T cell clones were not confirmed as HCMV-specific.

The sequenced material came from blood T cells: a sorted CD56 or NKG2C T cell subset, CD4+ or CD8+ T cells, or bulk PBMC T cells (not recorded which). This TCR derives from a woman aged 45-65 years in good health. The V call is TRBV5-1, the J call TRBJ2-3; TCRdb's assignment of TRBD1 cannot be checked, as there is no DNA. This CDR3 is CASRPQTGTTDTQYF.